The 12 T cell receptor beta chains below come from one sample, sequenced in a study of blood T cell repertoires in COVID-19. Method: immunoSEQ multiplex PCR; TCRdb's copy keeps in-frame clones and lacks some. The table shows around 150,000 clones, with about four fifths occurring only once. Sequenced input: peripheral blood. Receptor source: an older man with acute or convalescent COVID-19.

V gene TRBV9 combines with J gene TRBJ1-2; TRBD1 might be the D (5 bases). The CDR3 is 15 amino acids. V was cut by 4 bases and J by 3 bases, with 16 bases left in between. Germline V gene data show CDR1 as SGDLS and CDR2 as YYNGEE. The CDR3 here is CASSPQGPDYYGYTF. CDR3 nucleotide sequence: TGTGCCAGCAGCCCGCAGGGTCCCGACTACTATGGCTACACCTTC.

The rearrangement uses TRBV7-3 and TRBJ2-5; TRBD1 is a possible D gene (6 bases). The V gene lost 4 bases and the J gene lost 7 bases, with 13 bases spanning the gap. The germline V gene has CDR1 SGHTA and CDR2 FQGTGA. The CDR3 sequence is 13 residues long. This CDR3 is CASSSDSTRTQYF. CDR3 coding DNA: TGTGCCAGCAGCTCGGACAGTACGAGGACCCAGTACTTC.

This clone was recorded once. The J gene is TRBJ1-6, the V gene TRBV6-6; TRBD1 matches at 10 bases. Germline-derived CDR1 and CDR2 are MNHNY and SVGAGI (reference sequence). After removal of 7 bases from V and 8 bases from J, the junction contained 11 bases not matched to a gene. There are 16 residues in the CDR3. CDR3 bases: TGTGCCAGCAACGAGGACGACAGGGGGCCTTATTCACCCCTCCACTTT. Its protein product is CASNEDDRGPYSPLHF.

In this sample, this clone turned up once. The chain links TRBV9 to TRBJ1-4, with 7 positions matching TRBD1. The germline gives CDR1 SGDLS, CDR2 YYNGEE. The CDR3 totals 15 residues. V lost 1 base, J lost 4 bases, and 4 bases stayed unmatched. CDR3 nucleotide sequence: TGTGCCAGCAGCGTACAACAGGGGATTAATGAAAAACTGTTTTTT. Translated, it gives CASSVQQGINEKLFF.

This chain connects TRBV7-2 to TRBJ1-2; TRBD1 aligns across 7 bases. The germline gives CDR1 SGHTA, CDR2 FQGNSA. J was trimmed by 5 bases and V by 5 bases; bases with no gene match: 11. The CDR3 loop spans 15 amino acids. DNA of the CDR3: TGTGCCAGCAGCCCTACAGGGGATCGGGGGTATGGCTACACCTTC. Translated, it gives CASSPTGDRGYGYTF.

The V and J genes are TRBV28 and TRBJ2-1, with D possibly matching TRBD2 (6 bases). Germline CDR1 reads MDHEN; CDR2 reads SYDVKM. The CDR3 loop spans 13 amino acids. The ends were cut back, 5 bases at V and 8 bases at J, with 13 bases in the middle. The DNA for the CDR3 is TGTGCCAGCAGTCCAATCGGGAGTGATGAGCAGTTCTTC. It codes for CASSPIGSDEQFF.

This clone has only a few counts. The chain recombines TRBV7-3 with TRBJ2-2; 7 bases fit TRBD2. This CDR3 comprises 16 residues. The V gene's germline CDR1 is SGHTA and CDR2 FQGTGA. The V segment lost 5 bases and the J segment 0 bases; nucleotides outside the gene matches: 6. For the CDR3, the DNA is TGTGCCAGCAGCCCCGGGGGGATAGCGAACACCGGGGAGCTGTTTTTT. It codes for CASSPGGIANTGELFF.

This rearrangement joins TRBV5-1 to TRBJ1-4, with 9 positions matching TRBD1. The CDR3 extends over 14 amino acids. V lost 4 bases, J lost 5 bases, and 3 bases stayed unmatched. Germline-derived CDR1 and CDR2 are SGHRS and YFSETQ. Here the CDR3 DNA reads TGCGCCAGCAGCGAGGGACAGGGAAATGAAAAACTGTTTTTT. Translating gives CASSEGQGNEKLFF. Looking up the rest from reference TRBV5-1 and TRBJ1-4 gives the full variable domain: KAGVTQTPRYLIKTRGQQVTLSCSPISGHRSVSWYQQTPGQGLQFLFEYFSETQRNKGNFPGRFSGRQFSNSRSEMNVSTLELGDSALYLCASSEGQGNEKLFFGSGTQLSVL.

The V call is TRBV5-6, the J call TRBJ1-3; the D gene is possibly TRBD1 (5 bases). The length of the CDR3 is 15 residues. The V end lost 2 bases, the J end lost 2 bases, and 11 bases lay between the germline ends. In germline, CDR1 is SGHDT, CDR2 YYEEEE. CDR3 region: CASSFGSGAGNTIYF. The CDR3 nucleotides read TGTGCCAGCAGCTTCGGATCGGGGGCTGGAAACACCATATATTTT.

The chain carries TRBV19 and TRBJ2-2; TRBD1 matches at 9 bases. Germline V gene data show CDR1 as LNHDA and CDR2 as SQIVND (reference sequence). This CDR3 spans 16 amino acids. The V and J ends lost 2 bases and 7 bases, in that order; junction bases with no gene match: 8. The CDR3 DNA is TGTGCCAGTAGTATATCGGGGACAGGGAATATCGGGGAGCTGTTTTTT. Its translation: CASSISGTGNIGELFF.

The CDR3 spells CASSPGVAIYNEQFF. DNA of the CDR3: TGTGCCAGCAGTCCGGGGGTAGCGATCTACAATGAGCAGTTCTTC. The V and J genes are TRBV27 and TRBJ2-1, with D perhaps TRBD2 (6 bases). The germline V and J ends were trimmed by 5 bases and 3 bases, with 14 bases remaining between them. CDR3 length equals 15 residues. CDR1 and CDR2 (germline): MNHEY, SMNVEV (reference sequence).

This chain uses TRBV28 with TRBJ2-3; TRBD2 matches 11 bases. Germline V gives CDR1 MDHEN, CDR2 SYDVKM. This CDR3 is built from 17 residues. V was pared by 3 bases and J by 3 bases, with 8 bases of the junction left unmatched. Here the CDR3 reads CASSLVRASGRTDTQYF. CDR3 bases: TGTGCCAGCAGTTTGGTGAGGGCTAGCGGGAGGACAGATACGCAGTATTTT.